The following is a T cell receptor beta chain sequence with its context. The source of the sample is a study of blood T cell repertoires in COVID-19. In the study overall: Acute and convalescent COVID-19 specimens originated in the United States, Italy and Spain. Sources were T cells, B-cell-depleted T cells, or PBMCs; the material itself was cDNA or gDNA.

Trimming pared 4 bases from V and 5 bases from J, leaving 20 bases between. Germline V gene sequence: CDR1 SGHNT, CDR2 YENEEA. The CDR3 extends over 16 amino acids. Per the authors' pipeline: Estimation of nucleated cell counts relied on the amplification of reference gene primers. Profiled with immunoSEQ multiplex PCR; TCRdb holds only in-frame clones, not every one. V, J and clone size are taken as reported in that table, and D and trimming were inferred from the DNA itself. The data show over 120,000 clones, 85% to 90% seen once. The receptor was isolated from a man aged 50-59 years who had recovered from COVID-19. The V gene is TRBV11-3, the J gene TRBJ1-1; D gene unclear. Source material: peripheral blood. CDR3 residues: CASSSPDSSPGTEAFF. The CDR3 DNA reads TGTGCCAGCAGCTCCCCCGACTCCTCTCCGGGTACTGAAGCTTTCTTT.